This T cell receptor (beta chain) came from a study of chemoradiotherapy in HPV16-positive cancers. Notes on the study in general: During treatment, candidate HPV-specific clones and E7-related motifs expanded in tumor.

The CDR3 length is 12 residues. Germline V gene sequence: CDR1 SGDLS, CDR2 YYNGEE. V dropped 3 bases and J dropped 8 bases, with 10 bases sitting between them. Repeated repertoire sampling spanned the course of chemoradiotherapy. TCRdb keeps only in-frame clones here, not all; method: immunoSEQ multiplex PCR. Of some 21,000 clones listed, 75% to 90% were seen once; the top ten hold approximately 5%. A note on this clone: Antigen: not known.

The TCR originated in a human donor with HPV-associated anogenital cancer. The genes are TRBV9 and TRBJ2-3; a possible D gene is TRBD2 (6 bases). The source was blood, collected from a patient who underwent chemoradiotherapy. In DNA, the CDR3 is TGTGCCAGCAGCGCGCTCGGGGGTACGCAGTATTTT. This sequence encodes CASSALGGTQYF.